This T cell receptor beta chain was captured by sequencing in a study of T cell responses to AZD1222 COVID-19 vaccine. The study, taken as a whole, reports: Samples come after the peak T cell response, not at day 14.

Some second doses came at about 4 weeks and others at about 12 weeks; these were pooled. The CDR3 is 15 amino acids. V was clipped by 1 base and J by 3 bases; unmatched bases: 3. Germline CDR1 is SGHTS and CDR2 is YDEGEE. The data were produced by immunoSEQ multiplex PCR, yet TCRdb's version contains in-frame clones alone and is incomplete. Of about 100,000 clones listed, more than 85% are singletons. This clone was recorded only once. The target antigen is unknown. V is TRBV5-8 and J is TRBJ2-1; TRBD2 matches 8 bases. The sequence was collected from an adult who received the AZD1222 COVID-19 vaccine. Sample: peripheral blood, taken 28 days after the second AZD1222 dose. The CDR3 DNA sequence: TGTGCCAGCAGCTTGTTCGGGAGGGACTACAATGAGCAGTTCTTC. It specifies CASSLFGRDYNEQFF.